This TCR beta chain was found in a study of tumour-infiltrating T cells in Burkitt lymphoma. With V trimmed by 2 bases and J by 16 bases, 5 bases remained unmatched. Germline-derived CDR1 and CDR2 are MNHNY and SVGAGI (reference sequence). The CDR3 sequence is 12 residues long. This clone came up a few times. Libraries were prepared by immunoSEQ multiplex PCR; TCRdb keeps only in-frame clonotypes and omits some of them. This sample has 5,000 to 7,000 clones, with 9.9% found just once. The receptor comes from a human donor with diffuse large B-cell lymphoma. The sample taken for sequencing was tumor tissue. The chain employs TRBV6-6 and TRBJ1-6; 7 positions agree with TRBD1. The CDR3 reads CASSYGDSILHF. In DNA, the CDR3 is TGTGCCAGCAGTTACGGGGACAGTATACTCCACTTT.